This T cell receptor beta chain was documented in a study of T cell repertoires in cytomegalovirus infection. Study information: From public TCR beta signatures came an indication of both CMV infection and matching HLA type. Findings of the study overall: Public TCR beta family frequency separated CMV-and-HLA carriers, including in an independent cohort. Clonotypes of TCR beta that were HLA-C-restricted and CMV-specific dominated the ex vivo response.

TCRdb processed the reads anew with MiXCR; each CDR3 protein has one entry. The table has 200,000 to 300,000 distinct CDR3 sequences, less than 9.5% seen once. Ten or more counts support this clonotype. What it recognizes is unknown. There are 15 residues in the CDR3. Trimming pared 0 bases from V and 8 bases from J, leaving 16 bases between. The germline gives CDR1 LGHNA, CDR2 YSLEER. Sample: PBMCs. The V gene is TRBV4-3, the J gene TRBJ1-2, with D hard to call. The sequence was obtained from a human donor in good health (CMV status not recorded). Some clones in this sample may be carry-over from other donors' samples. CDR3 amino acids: CASSQEISLPGGYTF. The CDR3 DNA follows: TGCGCCAGCAGCCAAGAAATTAGTCTCCCGGGGGGCTACACCTTC.